The entry below describes one T cell receptor (beta chain). Source study methods: Estimation of nucleated cell counts was performed using reference gene primer amplification. Profiled with immunoSEQ multiplex PCR; TCRdb holds only in-frame clones, not every one. V and J calls and clone size are as listed in that table; D and trimming were resolved from the DNA. Among 200,000 to 300,000 clones listed, 85% to 90% were seen once. The record originates from a study of blood T cell repertoires in COVID-19. Study at large: The United States, Italy and Spain supplied acute and convalescent COVID-19 samples. PBMCs, B-cell-depleted T cells, or T cells were the source of the cDNA or gDNA that made up the material.

Sequencing was done on a sample of peripheral blood. The sequence derives from a woman between 40 and 55 years old who had recovered from COVID-19.

CDR3 sequence (DNA): TGCGCCCCAGGGGCGGATGGAAACACCATATATTTT. Translated: CAPGADGNTIYF. The V and J genes are TRBV5-1 and TRBJ1-3; D perhaps matches TRBD1 (6 bases). Trimming took off 10 bases at V and 3 bases at J, with 11 bases between the two ends. The CDR3 is 12 amino acids. The germline V gene has CDR1 SGHRS and CDR2 YFSETQ.